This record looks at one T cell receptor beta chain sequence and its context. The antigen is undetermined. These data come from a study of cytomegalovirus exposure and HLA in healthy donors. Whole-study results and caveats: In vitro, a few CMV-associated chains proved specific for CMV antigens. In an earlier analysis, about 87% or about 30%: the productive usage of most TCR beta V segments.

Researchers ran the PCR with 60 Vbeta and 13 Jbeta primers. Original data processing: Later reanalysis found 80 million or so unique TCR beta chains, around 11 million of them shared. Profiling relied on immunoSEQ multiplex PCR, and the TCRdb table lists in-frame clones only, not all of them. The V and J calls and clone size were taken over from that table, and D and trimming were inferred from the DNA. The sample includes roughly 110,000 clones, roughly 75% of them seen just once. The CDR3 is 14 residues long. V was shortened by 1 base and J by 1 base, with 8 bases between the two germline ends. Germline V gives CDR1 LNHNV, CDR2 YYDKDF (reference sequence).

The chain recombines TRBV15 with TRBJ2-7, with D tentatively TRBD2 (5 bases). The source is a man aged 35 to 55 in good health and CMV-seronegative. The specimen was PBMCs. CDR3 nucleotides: TGTGCCACCAGCAGAGTAACGGGGTCCTACGAGCAGTACTTC. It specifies CATSRVTGSYEQYF.